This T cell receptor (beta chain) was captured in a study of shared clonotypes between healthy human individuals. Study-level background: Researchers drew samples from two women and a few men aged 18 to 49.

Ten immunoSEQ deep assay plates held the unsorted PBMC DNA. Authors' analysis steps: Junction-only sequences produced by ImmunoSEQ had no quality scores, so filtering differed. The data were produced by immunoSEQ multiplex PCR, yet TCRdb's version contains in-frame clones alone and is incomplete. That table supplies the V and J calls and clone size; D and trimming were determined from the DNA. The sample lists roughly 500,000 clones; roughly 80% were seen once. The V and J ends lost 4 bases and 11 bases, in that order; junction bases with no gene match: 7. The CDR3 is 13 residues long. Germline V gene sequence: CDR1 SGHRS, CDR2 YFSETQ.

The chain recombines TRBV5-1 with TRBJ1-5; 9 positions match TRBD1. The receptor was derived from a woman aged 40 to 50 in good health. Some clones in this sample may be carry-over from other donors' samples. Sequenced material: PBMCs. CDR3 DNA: TGCGCCAGCAGCGGGGACAGGGTAGACGCCCAGCATTTT. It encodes CASSGDRVDAQHF.